This passage covers 2 T cell receptor beta chains from one sample sequenced in a study of cytomegalovirus exposure and HLA in healthy donors. The primer mix had 60 Vbeta and 13 Jbeta primers. Profiling relied on immunoSEQ multiplex PCR, and the TCRdb table lists in-frame clones only, not all of them. This table has tens of thousands of clones, 84% appearing once. The sequencing sample was made of PBMCs. These receptor sequences come from a man aged 18 to 30 in good health and CMV-seronegative.

This clone was recorded only once. The rearrangement joins TRBV11-2 to TRBJ1-6; 8 bases agree with TRBD1. With 2 bases clipped from V and 6 bases from J, the junction kept 6 bases outside the gene matches. Looked up from germline, CDR1 is SGHAT and CDR2 is FQNNGV. This CDR3 comprises 16 residues. The CDR3 nucleotides are TGTGCCAGCAGCTTAAGCCGGGACAGGATTAATTCACCCCTCCACTTT. Its translation is CASSLSRDRINSPLHF.

The chain has TRBV5-8 and TRBJ2-5, with 8 bases matching TRBD2. Per germline, CDR1 SGHTS and CDR2 YDEGEE. The CDR3 runs 15 residues. V trimming: 4 bases; J trimming: 7 bases; junction bases outside the gene matches: 12. CDR3 nucleotides: TGTGCCAGCAGCCCAGCGGGAGTGAAGTATGGGACCCAGTACTTC. It codes for CASSPAGVKYGTQYF.